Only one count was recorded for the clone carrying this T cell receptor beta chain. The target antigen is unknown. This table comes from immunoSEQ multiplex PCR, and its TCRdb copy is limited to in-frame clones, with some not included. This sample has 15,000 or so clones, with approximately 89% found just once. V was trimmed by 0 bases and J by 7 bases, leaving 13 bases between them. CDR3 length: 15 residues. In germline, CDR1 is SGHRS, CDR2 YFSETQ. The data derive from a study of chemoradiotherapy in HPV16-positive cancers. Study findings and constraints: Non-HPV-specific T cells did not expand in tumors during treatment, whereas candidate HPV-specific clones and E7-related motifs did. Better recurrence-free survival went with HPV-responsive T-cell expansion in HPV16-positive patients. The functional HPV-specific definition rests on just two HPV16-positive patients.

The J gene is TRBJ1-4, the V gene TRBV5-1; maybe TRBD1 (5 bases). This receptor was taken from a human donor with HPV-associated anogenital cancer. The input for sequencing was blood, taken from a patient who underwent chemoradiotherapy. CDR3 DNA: TGCGCCAGCAGCTTGGTTGGAGGGGTTAGTGAAAAACTGTTTTTT. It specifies CASSLVGGVSEKLFF. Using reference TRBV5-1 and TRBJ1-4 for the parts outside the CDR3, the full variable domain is KAGVTQTPRYLIKTRGQQVTLSCSPISGHRSVSWYQQTPGQGLQFLFEYFSETQRNKGNFPGRFSGRQFSNSRSEMNVSTLELGDSALYLCASSLVGGVSEKLFFGSGTQLSVL.